This T cell receptor beta chain was captured in a study of T cell responses to AZD1222 COVID-19 vaccine. Study results and limitations: It was only a handful of AZD1222 recipients who were seropositive at baseline. Among spike-specific TCRs, nearly half reportedly target unmutated variant regions. The CD4 TCRs associated with vaccination extended across spike and predominated at 160-218 and 743-854. Repertoire collection took place solely once the T cell response had peaked.

Turning to this clone: No antigen is known for it.

Repertoires were generated with immunoSEQ multiplex PCR, while TCRdb's copy carries only in-frame clones and drops some. The sample lists roughly 97,000 clones, around 88% occurring once. The V end was cut by 0 bases, the J end by 4 bases, with 12 bases between. CDR1 LNHNV and CDR2 YYDKDF come from the germline V gene (reference sequence). The CDR3 totals 15 residues. The chain uses TRBV15 and TRBJ1-2; D gene uncertain. The TCR was taken from an adult in good health. The starting material was peripheral blood, obtained on day 0 of AZD1222 vaccination. The CDR3 DNA sequence: TGTGCCACCAGCAGAGAGATATCAGGAAGCTATGGCTACACCTTC. It is translated as CATSREISGSYGYTF.